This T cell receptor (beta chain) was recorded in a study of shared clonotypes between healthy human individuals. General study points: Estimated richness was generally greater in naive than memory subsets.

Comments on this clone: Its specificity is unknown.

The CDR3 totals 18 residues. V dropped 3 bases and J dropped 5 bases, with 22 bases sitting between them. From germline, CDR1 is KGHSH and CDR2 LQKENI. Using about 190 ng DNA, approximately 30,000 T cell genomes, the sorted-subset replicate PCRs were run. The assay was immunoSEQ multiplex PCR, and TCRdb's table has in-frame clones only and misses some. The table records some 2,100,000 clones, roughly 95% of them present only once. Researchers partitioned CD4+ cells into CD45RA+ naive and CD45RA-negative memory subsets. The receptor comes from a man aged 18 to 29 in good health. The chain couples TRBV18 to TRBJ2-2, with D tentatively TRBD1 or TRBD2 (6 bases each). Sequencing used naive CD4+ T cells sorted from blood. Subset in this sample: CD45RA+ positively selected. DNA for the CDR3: TGTGCCAGCTCACCCCCGGACAGTAGCGGAGGGGGTACCGGGGAGCTGTTTTTT. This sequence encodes CASSPPDSSGGGTGELFF.